This T cell receptor (beta chain) is drawn from a study of blood T cell repertoires in COVID-19. Turning to the study itself: Samples came from the United States, Italy and Spain, spanning acute and convalescent COVID-19. Sample material is recorded as cDNA or gDNA derived from T cells, B-cell-depleted T cells, or PBMCs.

In the original workflow: Reference gene primers were amplified, and this amplification served to estimate nucleated cell counts. This table comes from immunoSEQ multiplex PCR, and its TCRdb copy is limited to in-frame clones, with some not included. V and J calls and clone size follow that table, whereas D and trimming were derived from the DNA. The sample lists 180,000 or so clones, approximately 84% occurring once. Grouping used clinical history reported by participants in a survey and questionnaire. Germline CDR1 reads SEHNR; CDR2 reads FQNEAQ (reference sequence). Trimming pared 3 bases from V and 0 bases from J, leaving 8 bases between. The CDR3 has 14 residues.

The J gene is TRBJ2-5, the V gene TRBV7-9; D is unresolved. Sequencing was carried out using PBMCs or T cells enriched from blood (not recorded which). This sequence was found in a human donor with acute COVID-19. The donor label of this sample is uncertain. The CDR3 sequence is CASSLTLYQETQYF. The CDR3 DNA follows: TGTGCCAGCAGCTTGACTCTGTACCAAGAGACCCAGTACTTC.